This T cell receptor (beta chain) was identified during a study of blood T cell repertoires in COVID-19. Across the study: In each case, the material was cDNA or gDNA derived from T cells, B-cell-depleted T cells, or PBMCs.

This table comes from immunoSEQ multiplex PCR, and its TCRdb copy is limited to in-frame clones, with some not included. Found here are about 180,000 clones, approximately 80% of them singletons; the top ten hold approximately 15%. The CDR3 has 14 amino acids. Someone with COVID-19 had been met by exposed participants within 2 weeks before study entry. The chain uses TRBV21-1 and TRBJ1-2. TRBV21-1 is listed as a pseudogene. What was sequenced was PBMCs or T cells enriched from blood (not recorded which). The clonotype comes from a man aged 55 to 69 who had been exposed to COVID-19. The DNA for the CDR3 is TGTGCCAGCAGCAAAAAGAGTCCGGGGAATGGCTACACCTTC. Translating gives CASSKKSPGNGYTF.